These 20 T cell receptor beta chains originate from one sample sequenced in a study of T cell responses to AZD1222 COVID-19 vaccine. Generated by immunoSEQ multiplex PCR, the TCRdb table keeps only in-frame clones and is missing some. The table includes roughly 200,000 clones, approximately 86% detected once. The sequences come from peripheral blood, collected on day 0 of AZD1222 vaccination. Receptor source: an adult in good health.

This chain connects TRBV30 to TRBJ1-1; D is unresolved. Per germline, CDR1 GTSNPN and CDR2 SVGIG (reference sequence). Trimming took 0 bases from V and 4 from J, leaving 12 bases between them. CDR3 length: 14 residues. Written as DNA, the CDR3 is TGTGCCTGGAGTGTCGACCCCAGCTTCACTGAAGCTTTCTTT. Residues: CAWSVDPSFTEAFF.

This chain links TRBV2 with TRBJ1-1; TRBD1 is a possible D gene (6 bases). This CDR3 contains 18 residues. The V gene's germline CDR1 is SNHLY and CDR2 FYNNEI. V was clipped by 6 bases and J by 0 bases, with 23 bases between them. The CDR3 here is CASRRPGPGAGMNTEAFF. The DNA for the CDR3 is TGTGCCAGCAGGAGGCCTGGGCCGGGGGCCGGAATGAACACTGAAGCTTTCTTT.

The rearrangement uses TRBV7-2 and TRBJ2-3; TRBD2 matches 8 bases. Unmatched junction bases numbered 8, after V lost 4 bases and J lost 2 bases. This CDR3 is 16 amino acids long. Germline lookup yields CDR1 SGHTA and CDR2 FQGNSA. CDR3 region: CASSSPGLAPTDTQYF. The CDR3 nucleotides are TGTGCCAGCAGCTCGCCTGGACTAGCTCCCACAGATACGCAGTATTTT.

The chain has TRBV12-3 or TRBV12-4 and TRBJ2-4; possibly TRBD1 for D (5 bases). Trimming left V 3 bases short and J 15 bases short, with 15 bases between. CDR3 length: 12 amino acids. In DNA, the CDR3 is TGTGCCAGCAGTTTGGAGCTGCAGGGTCGGTACTTC. Translated, it gives CASSLELQGRYF.

The rearrangement uses TRBV6-5 and TRBJ2-7; D unresolved. This CDR3 contains 14 residues. Per germline, CDR1 MNHEY and CDR2 SVGAGI. Between the trimmed V and J ends, which lost 5 bases and 3 bases, there was a span of 14 bases. In DNA, the CDR3 is TGTGCCAGCAGTCGCGACCCGATTTACTACGAGCAGTACTTC. Encoded protein: CASSRDPIYYEQYF.

V and J are TRBV6-5 and TRBJ1-1, with unresolved D. This CDR3 is built from 14 residues. V lost 5 bases, J lost 3 bases, and 13 bases lay in between. The V gene's germline CDR1 is MNHEY and CDR2 SVGAGI. DNA for the CDR3: TGTGCCAGCAGTAAAATAGGACGGGACACTGAAGCTTTCTTT. This sequence encodes CASSKIGRDTEAFF.

The rearrangement joins TRBV11-2 to TRBJ1-1, with D possibly being TRBD1 (5 bases). Trimming left V 1 base short and J 0 bases short, with 9 bases between. Germline V gene lookup returns CDR1 SGHAT and CDR2 FQNNGV. The CDR3 consists of 15 residues. The CDR3 DNA reads as TGTGCCAGCAGCTTAGGGGGCAGCATGAACACTGAAGCTTTCTTT. Its protein is CASSLGGSMNTEAFF. Complete variable domain (other parts from reference TRBV11-2 and TRBJ1-1): EAGVAQSPRYKIIEKRQSVAFWCNPISGHATLYWYQQILGQGPKLLIQFQNNGVVDDSQLPKDRFSAERLKGVDSTLKIQPAKLEDSAVYLCASSLGGSMNTEAFFGQGTRLTVV.

The V gene is TRBV24-1, the J gene TRBJ1-2, with a weak D call TRBD1 (6 bases). From germline, CDR1 is KGHDR and CDR2 SFDVKD. This CDR3 comprises 15 residues. V gave up 3 bases and J gave up 8 bases, with 18 bases separating them. In DNA form, the CDR3 reads TGTGCCACCAGTGATCCCCTGGGGGGGCTCGACGGCTACACCTTC. It specifies CATSDPLGGLDGYTF.

The chain combines TRBV28 with TRBJ1-4, with TRBD1 as a possible D gene (6 bases). This CDR3 region has 14 residues. Germline V CDR1 and CDR2: MDHEN, SYDVKM. V lost 7 bases, J lost 10 bases, and 19 bases lay in between. CDR3 protein: CASTPGAGEVKLFF. DNA of the CDR3: TGTGCCAGCACCCCGGGGGCAGGGGAGGTAAAACTGTTTTTT.

The chain couples TRBV4-3 to TRBJ2-1, with D perhaps TRBD2 (7 bases). Trimming took 8 bases from V and 13 from J, leaving 15 bases between them. CDR3 size: 11 residues. The germline V gene encodes CDR1 LGHNA and CDR2 YSLEER. The CDR3 nucleotides are TGCGCCAGCGGAGGGGGGGGACCCCAGTTCTTC. It codes for CASGGGGPQFF.

This rearrangement joins TRBV2 to TRBJ1-1; possible D gene TRBD1, 6 bases. V lost 4 bases and J lost 5, with 11 bases in between. The CDR3 is made up of 13 amino acids. Germline lookup yields CDR1 SNHLY and CDR2 FYNNEI. The CDR3 DNA follows: TGTGCCAGCAGTGTGGCCAGGGGAACTGAAGCTTTCTTT. This codes for CASSVARGTEAFF. The variable domain in full, with the rest retrieved from reference TRBV2 and TRBJ1-1, is EPEVTQTPSHQVTQMGQEVILRCVPISNHLYFYWYRQILGQKVEFLVSFYNNEISEKSEIFDDQFSVERPDGSNFTLKIRSTKLEDSAMYFCASSVARGTEAFFGQGTRLTVV.

This clone came up a few times. J is TRBJ1-2 and V is TRBV2; 9 positions agree with TRBD1. With V trimmed by 4 bases and J by 7 bases, 10 bases remained unmatched. Germline CDR1 and CDR2: SNHLY and FYNNEI. The CDR3 extends over 15 amino acids. The CDR3 loop reads CASSARDRASGGYTF. In nucleotides, the CDR3 is TGTGCCAGCAGTGCCCGGGACAGGGCGTCCGGTGGCTACACCTTC.

The rearrangement links TRBV12-3 or TRBV12-4 to TRBJ2-2; D remains unclear. V was pared by 8 bases and J by 4 bases, with 8 bases between. This CDR3 is built from 12 residues. DNA of the CDR3: TGTGCCAGCTCGCGACCCACCGGGGAGCTGTTTTTT. Translated: CASSRPTGELFF.

This clone appeared a few times. The chain joins TRBV4-2 to TRBJ1-2; D gene ambiguous. V lost 1 base and J 1 base, leaving 7 bases between the germline ends. The CDR3 totals 14 residues. Germline loops: CDR1 LGHNA, CDR2 YNFKEQ. Here the CDR3 reads CASSQGEDNYGYTF. Here the CDR3 DNA reads TGTGCCAGCAGCCAAGGAGAGGATAACTATGGCTACACCTTC.

This chain uses TRBV7-2 with TRBJ2-1, with 10 bases aligning to TRBD1. CDR3 length: 16 residues. The germline V gene encodes CDR1 SGHTA and CDR2 FQGNSA. V lost 6 bases to trimming and J lost 7 bases; unmatched junction nucleotides: 12. This CDR3 is CASRQTDRGQGNEQFF. The CDR3 DNA sequence: TGTGCCAGCAGACAAACCGACAGGGGGCAGGGGAATGAGCAGTTCTTC.

V is TRBV5-5 and J is TRBJ1-2, with a weak D call TRBD1 (6 bases). Germline CDR1 SGHKS, CDR2 YYEKEE (reference sequence). The CDR3 sequence is 18 residues long. The V end was cut by 0 bases, the J end by 5 bases, with 23 bases between. Written as DNA, the CDR3 is TGTGCCAGCAGCTTGGGGGGGGCCCGAGACACCCAAAGATATGGCTACACCTTC. As protein: CASSLGGARDTQRYGYTF. The full variable domain, completed using reference TRBV5-5 and TRBJ1-2, is DAGVTQSPTHLIKTRGQQVTLRCSPISGHKSVSWYQQVLGQGPQFIFQYYEKEERGRGNFPDRFSARQFPNYSSELNVNALLLGDSALYLCASSLGGARDTQRYGYTFGSGTRLTVV.

This sequence joins TRBV5-8 and TRBJ1-2, with D perhaps matching TRBD1 (5 bases). CDR3 length: 14 residues. Germline CDR1 SGHTS, CDR2 YDEGEE. V was trimmed by 0 bases and J by 8 bases, leaving 14 bases between them. The CDR3 spells CASSLGFRVGGYTF. For the CDR3, the DNA is TGTGCCAGCAGCTTGGGATTCAGGGTTGGGGGCTACACCTTC.

CDR3 nucleotide sequence: TGTGCCACCAGTGATCCGGGGCCCACCTACCTAAATGAGCAGTTCTTC. Translated, it gives CATSDPGPTYLNEQFF. This chain links TRBV24-1 with TRBJ2-1; D is tentatively TRBD1 or TRBD2 (5 bases each). Trimming cost V 3 bases and J 7 bases, with 18 bases left between them. Germline CDR1 is KGHDR and CDR2 is SFDVKD. The CDR3 runs to 16 residues.

The V and J genes are TRBV27 and TRBJ2-7; D is unclear. This CDR3 spans 15 amino acids. V lost 1 base, J lost 2 bases, and 12 bases lay in between. Germline assignment: CDR1 MNHEY and CDR2 SMNVEV (reference sequence). CDR3 coding DNA: TGTGCCAGCAGTTTATGGCTGGGCCGACCCTACGAGCAGTACTTC. It yields the protein CASSLWLGRPYEQYF.

This chain uses TRBV3-1 (or the pseudogene TRBV3-2) with TRBJ2-5; 7 bases align to TRBD1. This CDR3 spans 13 amino acids. With V trimmed by 5 bases and J by 1 base, 1 base remained unmatched. Germline-derived CDR1 and CDR2 are LGHDT and YNNKEL (reference sequence). In nucleotides, the CDR3 is TGTGCCAGCAGCAGGGACAGCCAAGAGACCCAGTACTTC. Its protein product is CASSRDSQETQYF.